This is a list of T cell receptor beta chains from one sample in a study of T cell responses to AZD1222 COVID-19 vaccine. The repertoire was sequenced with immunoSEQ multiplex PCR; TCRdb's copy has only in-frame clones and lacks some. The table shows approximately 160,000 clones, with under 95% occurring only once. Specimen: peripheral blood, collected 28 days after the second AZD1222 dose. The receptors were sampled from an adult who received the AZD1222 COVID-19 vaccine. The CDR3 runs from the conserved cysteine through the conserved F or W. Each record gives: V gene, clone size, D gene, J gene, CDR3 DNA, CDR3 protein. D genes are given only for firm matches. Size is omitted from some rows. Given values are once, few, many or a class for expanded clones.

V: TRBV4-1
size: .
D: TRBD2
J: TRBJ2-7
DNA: TGCGCCAGCAGCCAAGAGTTTGGCGGGAGCTACGAGCAGTACTTC
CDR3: CASSQEFGGSYEQYF

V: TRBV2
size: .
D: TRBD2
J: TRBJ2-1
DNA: TGTGCCAGCAGCGCCCCTAGCGGGCAGCCTTACAATGAGCAGTTCTTC
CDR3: CASSAPSGQPYNEQFF

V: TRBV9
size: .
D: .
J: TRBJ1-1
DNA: TGTGCCAGCAGCGCCGAGATGAACACTGAAGCTTTCTTT
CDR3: CASSAEMNTEAFF

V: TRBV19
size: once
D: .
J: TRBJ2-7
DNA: TGTGCCAGTAGTATAGGGTACAGCGTAACCTACGAGCAGTACTTC
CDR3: CASSIGYSVTYEQYF

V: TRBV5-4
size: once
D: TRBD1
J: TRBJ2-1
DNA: TGTGCCAGCAACGAGGGGACAGGGGCCTACAATGAGCAGTTCTTC
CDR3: CASNEGTGAYNEQFF

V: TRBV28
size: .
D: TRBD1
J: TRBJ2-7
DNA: TGTGCCAGCAGCCTACAGGGGTACGAGCAGTACTTC
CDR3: CASSLQGYEQYF

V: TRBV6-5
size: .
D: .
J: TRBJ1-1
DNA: TGTGCCAGCAGACAGGGGAACACTGAAGCTTTCTTT
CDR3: CASRQGNTEAFF

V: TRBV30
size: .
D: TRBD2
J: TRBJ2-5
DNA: TGTGCCTGGAGTGGAGCGGGAGGGCGGCAAGAGACCCAGTACTTC
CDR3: CAWSGAGGRQETQYF

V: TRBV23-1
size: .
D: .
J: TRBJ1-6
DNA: TGCGCCAGCAGTCAGGCAGAAGGATCACCCCTCCACTTT
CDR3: CASSQAEGSPLHF

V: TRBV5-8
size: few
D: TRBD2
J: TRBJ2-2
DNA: TGTGCCAGCAGCTTGAGACTAGCGGGAGTATGGACCGGGGAGCTGTTTTTT
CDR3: CASSLRLAGVWTGELFF

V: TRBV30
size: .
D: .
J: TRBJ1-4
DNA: TGTGCCTGGAAGCCCGGGACGGTTAATGAAAAACTGTTTTTT
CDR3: CAWKPGTVNEKLFF

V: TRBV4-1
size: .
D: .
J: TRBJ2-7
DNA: TGCGCCAGCAGCCGGGCCAGCGCCTACGAGCAGTACTTC
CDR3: CASSRASAYEQYF

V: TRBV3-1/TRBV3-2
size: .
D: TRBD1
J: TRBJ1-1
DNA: TGTGCCAGCAGCGGACAGGGGGCTTCGAACACTGAAGCTTTCTTT
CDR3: CASSGQGASNTEAFF

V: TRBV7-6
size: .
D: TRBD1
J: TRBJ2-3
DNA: TGTGCCAGCAGCTTAGGGGACAGGGGATGGGATACGCAGTATTTT
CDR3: CASSLGDRGWDTQYF

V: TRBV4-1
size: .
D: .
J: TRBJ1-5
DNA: TGCGCCAGCAGCCAAGCCGCCGGGCCCAATCAGCCCCAGCATTTT
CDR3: CASSQAAGPNQPQHF

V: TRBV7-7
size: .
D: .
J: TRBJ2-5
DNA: TGTGCCAGTGTAATGTCGGGGACCCAGTACTTC
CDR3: CASVMSGTQYF

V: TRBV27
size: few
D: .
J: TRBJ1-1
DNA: TGTGCCAGCAGTTTATCGAGAGGCGGCACTGAAGCTTTCTTT
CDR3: CASSLSRGGTEAFF

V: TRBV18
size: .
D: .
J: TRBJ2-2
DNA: TGTGCCAGCTCACCGGGAGAGAACACCGGGGAGCTGTTTTTT
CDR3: CASSPGENTGELFF

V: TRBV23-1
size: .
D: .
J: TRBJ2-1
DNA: TGCGCCAGCCCCGGGTTCCGTACAACCTACAATGAGCAGTTCTTC
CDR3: CASPGFRTTYNEQFF

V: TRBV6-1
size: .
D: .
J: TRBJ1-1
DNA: TGTGCCAGCAGTGAAGCAGAAGCTTTCTTT
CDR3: CASSEAEAFF

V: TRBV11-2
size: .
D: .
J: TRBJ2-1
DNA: TGTGCCAGCAGCTTAGGACTGAAAGTCGGCGGGCTGCACAATGAGCAGTTCTTC
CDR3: CASSLGLKVGGLHNEQFF

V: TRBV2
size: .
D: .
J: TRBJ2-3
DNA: TGTGCCAGCAGTGAAGTGTCCCCAGGAGATACGCAGTATTTT
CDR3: CASSEVSPGDTQYF

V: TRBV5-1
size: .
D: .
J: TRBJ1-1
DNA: TGCGCCAGCAGCTTGGGGGCCCCGGCCAAGAGTGAAGCTTTCTTT
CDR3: CASSLGAPAKSEAFF